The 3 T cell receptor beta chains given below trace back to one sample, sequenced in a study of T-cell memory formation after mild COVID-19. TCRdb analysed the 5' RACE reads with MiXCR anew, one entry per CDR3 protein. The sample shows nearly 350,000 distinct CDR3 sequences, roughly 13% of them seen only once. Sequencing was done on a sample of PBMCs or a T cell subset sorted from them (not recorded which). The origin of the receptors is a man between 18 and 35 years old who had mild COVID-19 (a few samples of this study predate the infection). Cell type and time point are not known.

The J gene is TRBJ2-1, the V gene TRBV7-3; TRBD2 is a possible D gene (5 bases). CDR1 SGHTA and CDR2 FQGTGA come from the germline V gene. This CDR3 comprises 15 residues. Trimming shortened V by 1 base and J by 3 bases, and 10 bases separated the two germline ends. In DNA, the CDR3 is TGTGCCAGCAGCTTAATAGGAGGACTCTACAATGAGCAGTTCTTC. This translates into CASSLIGGLYNEQFF. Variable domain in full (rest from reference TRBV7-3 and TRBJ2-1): GAGVSQTPSNKVTEKGKYVELRCDPISGHTALYWYRQSLGQGPEFLIYFQGTGAADDSGLPNDRFFAVRPEGSVSTLKIQRTERGDSAVYLCASSLIGGLYNEQFFGPGTRLTVL.

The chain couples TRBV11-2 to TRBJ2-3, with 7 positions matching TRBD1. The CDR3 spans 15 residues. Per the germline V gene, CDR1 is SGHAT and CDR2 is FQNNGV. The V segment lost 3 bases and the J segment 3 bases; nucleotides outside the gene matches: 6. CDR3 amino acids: CASSFRDRQTDTQYF. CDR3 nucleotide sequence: TGTGCCAGCAGCTTTAGGGACAGACAAACAGATACGCAGTATTTT.

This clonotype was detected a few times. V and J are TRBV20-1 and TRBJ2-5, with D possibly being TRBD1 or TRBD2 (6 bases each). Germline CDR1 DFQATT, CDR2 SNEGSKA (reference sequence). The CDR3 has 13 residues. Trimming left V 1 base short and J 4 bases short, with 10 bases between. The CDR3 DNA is TGCAGTGCTAGAGCGGGGGCCGTAGAGACCCAGTACTTC. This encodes CSARAGAVETQYF.